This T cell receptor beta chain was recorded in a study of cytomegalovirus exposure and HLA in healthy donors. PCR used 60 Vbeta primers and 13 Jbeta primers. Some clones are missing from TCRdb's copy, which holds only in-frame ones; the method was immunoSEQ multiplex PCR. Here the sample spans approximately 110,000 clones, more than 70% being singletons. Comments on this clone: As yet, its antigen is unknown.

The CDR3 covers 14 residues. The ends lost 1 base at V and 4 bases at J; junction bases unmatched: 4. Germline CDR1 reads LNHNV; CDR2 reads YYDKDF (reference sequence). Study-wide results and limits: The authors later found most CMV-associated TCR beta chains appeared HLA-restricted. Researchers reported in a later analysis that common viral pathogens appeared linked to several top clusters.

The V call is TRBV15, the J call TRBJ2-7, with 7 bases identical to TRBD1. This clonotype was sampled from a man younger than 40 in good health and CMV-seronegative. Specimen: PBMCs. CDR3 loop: CATSRAGQRYEQYF. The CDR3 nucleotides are TGTGCCACCAGCAGAGCGGGACAGAGATACGAGCAGTACTTC.